This paragraph covers one T cell receptor beta chain sequence. The CDR3 has 13 residues. Germline CDR1 reads MNHEY; CDR2 reads SVGAGI. V was clipped by 2 bases and J by 2 bases, with 6 bases between them. The sample belongs to a study of blood T cell repertoires in COVID-19. The data were produced by immunoSEQ multiplex PCR, yet TCRdb's version contains in-frame clones alone and is incomplete. The profile shows 200,000 to 300,000 clones, 86% of them singletons. The source material was PBMCs or T cells enriched from blood (not recorded which). The chain employs TRBV6-5 and TRBJ1-1, with D unresolved. The receptor was derived from a woman in her forties or fifties who had recovered from COVID-19. CDR3 loop: CASSYAANTEAFF. CDR3 bases: TGTGCCAGCAGTTACGCGGCCAACACTGAAGCTTTCTTT.